This TCR beta chain was captured by sequencing in a study of blood T cell repertoires in COVID-19. Assay used: immunoSEQ multiplex PCR; TCRdb lists only in-frame clones, some missing. The sample yields a few hundred thousand clones, more than 80% seen once. This CDR3 region has 11 residues. Germline assignment: CDR1 LNHDA and CDR2 SQIVND (reference sequence). V lost 8 bases to trimming and J lost 7 bases, with 11 bases between them. The TCR sequence derives from a middle-aged man with acute or convalescent COVID-19. The chain combines TRBV19 with TRBJ1-2, with a possible D match to TRBD1 (6 bases). Sequences were obtained from peripheral blood. In DNA form, the CDR3 reads TGTGCCAGTTCCGAGGGGGTTGGCTACACCTTC. It translates to CASSEGVGYTF.